Sequencing of this TCR beta chain was carried out in a study of blood T cell repertoires in COVID-19. This clone occurred once. In the original workflow: Nucleated cell number was recorded as an estimate derived from reference gene primer amplification. The protocol was immunoSEQ multiplex PCR, while the TCRdb copy is restricted to in-frame clones and leaves out a portion. That table gives V, J and clone size, and the DNA gave D and trimming. Seen here are 43,000 or so clones, roughly 90% observed once, and the top ten hold around 8.2%. Sequenced: peripheral blood. This sequence was found in a man aged 60-69 years with active COVID-19.

DNA of the CDR3: TGTGCCAGCAGCACCCAGGGGGAAGGAAACACCATATATTTT. It codes for CASSTQGEGNTIYF. The V call is TRBV11-2, the J call TRBJ1-3; 7 nucleotides match TRBD1. Germline lookup yields CDR1 SGHAT and CDR2 FQNNGV. After removal of 5 bases from V and 4 bases from J, the junction contained 5 bases not matched to a gene. This CDR3 is built from 14 residues.